This T cell receptor beta chain came from a study of metastatic and nonmetastatic thyroid tumors. Study as a whole: Repertoire comparison spanned blood and tumor or nodule tissue of malignant and benign thyroid patients. Overall study results and limits: Malignant tumors reportedly showed significantly higher TCR beta diversity than benign nodules in both blood and tumor.

The authors' processing: Between-group CDR3 differences, defined by clinicopathological status, yielded a distant-metastasis classifier for papillary thyroid cancer. From the PCR reads, TCRdb re-called clones with MiXCR. The V and J calls were not made by the authors but by TCRdb's processing. The table records 14,000 or so clones, 30% to 35% of them present only once. No treatment had been given to any patient before thyroid surgery. In the case of this clone: Its antigen remains unidentified.

The CDR3 runs 17 residues. Germline V CDR1 and CDR2: DFQATT, SNEGSKA (reference sequence). J gave up 0 bases and V 4 bases, and 12 bases lay outside the gene matches. Material: tumor tissue. J is TRBJ1-5 and V is TRBV20-1, with 7 bases aligning to TRBD1. The sequence derives from a female donor with papillary thyroid cancer or a benign thyroid nodule (not recorded which). Some clones in this sample may be carry-over from other donors' samples. CDR3 residues: CSAKGGDSLFSNQPQHF. The CDR3 nucleotides are TGCAGTGCTAAGGGGGGGGACAGCCTATTTAGCAATCAGCCCCAGCATTTT.